The rows below give T cell receptor beta chains drawn from one sample of a study of blood T cells in healthy people across ages. TCRdb ran MiXCR on the 5' RACE reads and lists one entry per CDR3 protein. The sample consists of roughly 790,000 distinct CDR3 sequences, more than 40% of them appearing once. The material sequenced was blood. The receptors originated from a woman in her sixties in good health. Both conserved end residues are part of each CDR3. The D gene is left open where the match is weak. Not all rows give a size; the values are once, few, many and, for expanded clones, a class.

clone size	V gene	CDR3 length	J gene	D gene	CDR3 protein	CDR3 DNA
many	TRBV4-3	15	TRBJ2-7	TRBD2	CASSQGGREGLEQYF	TGCGCCAGCAGCCAAGGAGGGCGGGAGGGCCTCGAGCAGTACTTC
many	TRBV12-3/TRBV12-4	14	TRBJ2-7	TRBD1	CASSFLTGENEQYF	TGTGCCAGCAGTTTCCTGACAGGGGAAAACGAGCAGTACTTC
many	TRBV7-2	13	TRBJ2-1	NA	CASSRKSPSEQFF	TGTGCCAGCAGCCGCAAGTCCCCCAGTGAGCAGTTCTTC
NA	TRBV29-1	11	TRBJ2-1	NA	CSGVRANEQFF	TGCAGCGGTGTGCGGGCTAATGAGCAGTTCTTC
NA	TRBV29-1	14	TRBJ2-1	TRBD2	CSVDMAGGPGVQFF	TGCAGCGTTGATATGGCGGGGGGGCCGGGGGTGCAGTTCTTC
NA	TRBV4-3	13	TRBJ2-3	NA	CASSHGTVDTQYF	TGCGCCAGCAGCCATGGGACGGTAGATACGCAGTATTTT
NA	TRBV20-1	16	TRBJ2-6	NA	CSARGDTAPGANVLTF	TGCAGTGCTAGGGGGGACACAGCTCCAGGGGCCAACGTCCTGACTTTC
few	TRBV28	16	TRBJ1-2	TRBD1	CASSYLQGTGLNGYTF	TGTGCCAGCAGTTACCTCCAGGGGACAGGCCTAAATGGCTACACCTTC
few	TRBV7-2	18	TRBJ1-6	NA	CASSLLFGGQSYNSPLHF	TGTGCCAGCAGCTTACTCTTCGGGGGGCAGTCCTATAATTCACCCCTCCACTTT
many	TRBV13	13	TRBJ2-1	NA	CASSPDSYNEQFF	TGTGCCAGCAGCCCCGACTCGTACAATGAGCAGTTCTTC
few	TRBV9	15	TRBJ2-1	NA	CASSPYQTPYNEQFF	TGTGCCAGCAGTCCTTACCAAACCCCCTACAATGAGCAGTTCTTC
NA	TRBV9	14	TRBJ1-5	NA	CASSVGESNQPQHF	TGTGCCAGCAGCGTAGGAGAAAGCAATCAGCCCCAGCATTTT